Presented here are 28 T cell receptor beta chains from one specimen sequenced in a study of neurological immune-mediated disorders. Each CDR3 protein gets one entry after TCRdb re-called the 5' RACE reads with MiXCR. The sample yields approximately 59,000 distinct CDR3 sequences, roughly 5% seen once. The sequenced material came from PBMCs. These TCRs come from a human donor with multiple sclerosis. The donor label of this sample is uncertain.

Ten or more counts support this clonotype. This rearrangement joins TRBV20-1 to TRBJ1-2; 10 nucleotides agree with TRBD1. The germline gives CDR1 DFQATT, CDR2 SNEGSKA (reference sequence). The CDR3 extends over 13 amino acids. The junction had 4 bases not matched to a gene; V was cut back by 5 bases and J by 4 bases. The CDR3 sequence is CSADRDRGYGYTF. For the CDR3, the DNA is TGCAGTGCTGACCGGGACAGGGGCTATGGCTACACCTTC.

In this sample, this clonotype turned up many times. Here the CDR3 reads CASTYGGGNTEAFF. CDR3 DNA sequence: TGTGCCAGCACTTACGGTGGGGGGAACACTGAAGCTTTCTTT. This rearrangement joins TRBV7-8 to TRBJ1-1; possibly TRBD1 for D (5 bases). The CDR3 is 14 residues long. V was trimmed by 7 bases and J by 1 base, leaving 13 bases between them. The germline V gene has CDR1 SGHVS and CDR2 FQNEAQ.

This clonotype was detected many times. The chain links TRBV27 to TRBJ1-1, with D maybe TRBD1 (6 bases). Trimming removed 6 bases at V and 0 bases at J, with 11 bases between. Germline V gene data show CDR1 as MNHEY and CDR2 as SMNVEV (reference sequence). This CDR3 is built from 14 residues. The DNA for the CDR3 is TGTGCCAGCAGAGAACAGGGCATGAACACTGAAGCTTTCTTT. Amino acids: CASREQGMNTEAFF.

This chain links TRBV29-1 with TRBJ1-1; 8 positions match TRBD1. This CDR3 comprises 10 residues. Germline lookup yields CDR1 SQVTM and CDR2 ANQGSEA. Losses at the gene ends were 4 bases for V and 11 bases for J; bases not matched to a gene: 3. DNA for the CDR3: TGCAGCGTTGTCAGGGGGCGGGCTTTCTTT. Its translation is CSVVRGRAFF.

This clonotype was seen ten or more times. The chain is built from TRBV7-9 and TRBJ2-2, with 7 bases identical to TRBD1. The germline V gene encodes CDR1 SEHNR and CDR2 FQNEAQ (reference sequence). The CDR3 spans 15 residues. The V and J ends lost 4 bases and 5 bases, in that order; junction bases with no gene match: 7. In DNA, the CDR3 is TGTGCCAGCAGCTCCTACAGGGGTATTACCGGGGAGCTGTTTTTT. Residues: CASSSYRGITGELFF.

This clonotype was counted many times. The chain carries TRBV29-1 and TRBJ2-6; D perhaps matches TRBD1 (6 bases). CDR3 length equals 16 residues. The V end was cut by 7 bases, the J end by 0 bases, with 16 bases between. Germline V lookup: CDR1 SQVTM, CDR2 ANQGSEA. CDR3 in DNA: TGCAGCGCCCTGACAGGAAAACTCTCTGGGGCCAACGTCCTGACTTTC. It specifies CSALTGKLSGANVLTF.

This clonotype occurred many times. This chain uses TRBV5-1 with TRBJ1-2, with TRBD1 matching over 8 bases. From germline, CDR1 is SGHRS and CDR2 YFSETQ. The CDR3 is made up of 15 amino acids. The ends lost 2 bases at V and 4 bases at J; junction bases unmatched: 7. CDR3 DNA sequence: TGCGCCAGCAGCTTAAACGACAGGGGAGTCTATGGCTACACCTTC. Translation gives CASSLNDRGVYGYTF.

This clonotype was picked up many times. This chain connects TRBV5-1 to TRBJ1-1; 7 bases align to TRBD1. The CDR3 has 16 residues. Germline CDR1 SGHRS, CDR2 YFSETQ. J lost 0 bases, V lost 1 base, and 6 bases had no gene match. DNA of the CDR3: TGCGCCAGCAGCTTGTCCCCGGGACAGATGAACACTGAAGCTTTCTTT. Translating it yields CASSLSPGQMNTEAFF.

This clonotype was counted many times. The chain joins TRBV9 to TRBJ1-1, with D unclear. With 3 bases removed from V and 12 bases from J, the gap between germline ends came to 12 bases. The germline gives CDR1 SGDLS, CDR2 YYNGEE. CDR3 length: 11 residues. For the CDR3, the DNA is TGTGCCAGCAGCGCCGACGGGGAACCTTTCTTT. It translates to CASSADGEPFF.

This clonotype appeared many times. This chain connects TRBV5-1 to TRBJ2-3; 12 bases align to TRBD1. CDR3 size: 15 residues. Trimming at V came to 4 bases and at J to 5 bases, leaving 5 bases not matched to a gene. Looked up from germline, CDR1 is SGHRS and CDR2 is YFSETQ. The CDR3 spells CASSMGQGAGDTQYF. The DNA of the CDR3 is TGCGCCAGCAGCATGGGACAGGGGGCTGGAGATACGCAGTATTTT.

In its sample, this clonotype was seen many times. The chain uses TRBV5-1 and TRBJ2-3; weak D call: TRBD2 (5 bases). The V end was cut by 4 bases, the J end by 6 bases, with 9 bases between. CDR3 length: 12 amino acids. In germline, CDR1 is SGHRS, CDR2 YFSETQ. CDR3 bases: TGCGCCAGCAGCCCGGAGGCGGATACGCAGTATTTT. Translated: CASSPEADTQYF. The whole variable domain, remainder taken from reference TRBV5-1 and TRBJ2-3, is KAGVTQTPRYLIKTRGQQVTLSCSPISGHRSVSWYQQTPGQGLQFLFEYFSETQRNKGNFPGRFSGRQFSNSRSEMNVSTLELGDSALYLCASSPEADTQYFGPGTRLTVL.

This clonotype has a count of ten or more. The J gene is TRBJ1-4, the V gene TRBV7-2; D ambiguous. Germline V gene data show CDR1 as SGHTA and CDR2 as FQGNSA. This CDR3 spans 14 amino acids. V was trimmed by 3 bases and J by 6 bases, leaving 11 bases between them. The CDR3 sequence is CASSFGRMDEKLFF. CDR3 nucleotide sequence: TGTGCCAGCAGCTTCGGGAGGATGGATGAAAAACTGTTTTTT.

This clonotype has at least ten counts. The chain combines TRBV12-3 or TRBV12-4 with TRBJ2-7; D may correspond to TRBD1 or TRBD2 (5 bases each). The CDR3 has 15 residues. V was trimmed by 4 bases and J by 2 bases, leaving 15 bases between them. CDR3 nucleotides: TGTGCCAGCAGTTCGACCGGGACGGGAACCTACGAGCAGTACTTC. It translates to CASSSTGTGTYEQYF.

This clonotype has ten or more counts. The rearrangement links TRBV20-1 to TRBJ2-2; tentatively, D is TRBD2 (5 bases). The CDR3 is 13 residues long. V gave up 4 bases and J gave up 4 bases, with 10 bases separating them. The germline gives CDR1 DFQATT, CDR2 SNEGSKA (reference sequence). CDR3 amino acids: CSAKDWLTGELFF. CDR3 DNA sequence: TGCAGTGCTAAGGACTGGCTCACCGGGGAGCTGTTTTTT.

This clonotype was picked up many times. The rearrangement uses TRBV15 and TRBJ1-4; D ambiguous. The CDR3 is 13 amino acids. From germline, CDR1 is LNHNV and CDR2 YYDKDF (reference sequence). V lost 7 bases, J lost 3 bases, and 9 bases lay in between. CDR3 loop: CATNRGANEKLFF. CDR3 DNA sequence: TGTGCCACCAACCGGGGAGCTAATGAAAAACTGTTTTTT.

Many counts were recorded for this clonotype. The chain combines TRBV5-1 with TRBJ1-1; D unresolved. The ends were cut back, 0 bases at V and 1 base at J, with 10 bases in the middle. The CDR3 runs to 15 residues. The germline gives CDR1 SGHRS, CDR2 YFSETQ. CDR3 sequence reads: CASSLDGHQNTEAFF. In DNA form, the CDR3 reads TGCGCCAGCAGCTTGGATGGGCACCAGAACACTGAAGCTTTCTTT.

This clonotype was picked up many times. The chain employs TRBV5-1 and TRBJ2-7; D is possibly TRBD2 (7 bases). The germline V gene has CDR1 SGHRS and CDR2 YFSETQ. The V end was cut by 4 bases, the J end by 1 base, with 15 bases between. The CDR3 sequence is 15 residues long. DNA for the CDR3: TGCGCCAGCAGCCCAAGGGGGGGGATATCCTACGAGCAGTACTTC. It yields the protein CASSPRGGISYEQYF.

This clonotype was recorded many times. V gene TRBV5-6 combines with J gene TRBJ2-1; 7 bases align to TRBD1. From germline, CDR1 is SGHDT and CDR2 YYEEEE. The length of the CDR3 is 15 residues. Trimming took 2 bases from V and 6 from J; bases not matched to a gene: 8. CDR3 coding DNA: TGTGCCAGCAGCTTTGAAGGGGGCGCGACCAATGAGCAGTTCTTC. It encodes CASSFEGGATNEQFF.

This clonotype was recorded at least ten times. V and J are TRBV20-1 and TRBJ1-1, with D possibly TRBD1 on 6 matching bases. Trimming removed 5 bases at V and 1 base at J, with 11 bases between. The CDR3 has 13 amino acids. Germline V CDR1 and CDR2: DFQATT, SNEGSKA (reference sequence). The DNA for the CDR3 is TGCAGTGCTTCCCGAGGGGGGAACACTGAAGCTTTCTTT. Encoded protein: CSASRGGNTEAFF.

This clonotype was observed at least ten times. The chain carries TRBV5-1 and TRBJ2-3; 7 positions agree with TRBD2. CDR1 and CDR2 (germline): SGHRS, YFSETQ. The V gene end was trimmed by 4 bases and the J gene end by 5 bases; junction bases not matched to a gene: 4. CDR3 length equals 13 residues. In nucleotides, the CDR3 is TGCGCCAGCAGCCAGACTAGCCAAGATACGCAGTATTTT. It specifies CASSQTSQDTQYF.

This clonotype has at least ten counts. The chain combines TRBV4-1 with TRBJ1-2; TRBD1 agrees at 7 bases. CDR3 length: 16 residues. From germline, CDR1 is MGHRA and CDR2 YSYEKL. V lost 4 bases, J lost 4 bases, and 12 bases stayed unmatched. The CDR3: CASSLPLYDRAYGYTF. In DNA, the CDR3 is TGCGCCAGCAGCCTACCCCTATACGACAGGGCCTATGGCTACACCTTC.

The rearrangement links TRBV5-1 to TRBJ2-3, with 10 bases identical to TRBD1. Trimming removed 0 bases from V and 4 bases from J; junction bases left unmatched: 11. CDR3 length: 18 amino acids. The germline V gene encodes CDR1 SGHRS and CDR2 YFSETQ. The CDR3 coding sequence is TGCGCCAGCAGCTTGGGAGTAATAGGGACAGGGGACTCAGATACGCAGTATTTT. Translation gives CASSLGVIGTGDSDTQYF.

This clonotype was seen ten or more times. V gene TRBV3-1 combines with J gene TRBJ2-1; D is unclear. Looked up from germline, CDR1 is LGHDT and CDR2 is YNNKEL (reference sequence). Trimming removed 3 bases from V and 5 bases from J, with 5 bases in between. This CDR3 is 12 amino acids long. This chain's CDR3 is CASSQYHNEQFF. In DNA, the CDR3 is TGTGCCAGCAGCCAGTACCACAATGAGCAGTTCTTC.

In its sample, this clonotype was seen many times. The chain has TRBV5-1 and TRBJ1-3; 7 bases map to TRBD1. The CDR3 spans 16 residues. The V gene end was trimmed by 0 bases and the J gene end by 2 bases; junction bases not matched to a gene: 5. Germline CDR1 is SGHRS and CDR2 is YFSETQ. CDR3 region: CASSLGTGGAGNTIYF. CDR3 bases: TGCGCCAGCAGCTTGGGGACAGGCGGCGCTGGAAACACCATATATTTT. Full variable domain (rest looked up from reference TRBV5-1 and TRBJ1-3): KAGVTQTPRYLIKTRGQQVTLSCSPISGHRSVSWYQQTPGQGLQFLFEYFSETQRNKGNFPGRFSGRQFSNSRSEMNVSTLELGDSALYLCASSLGTGGAGNTIYFGEGSWLTVV.

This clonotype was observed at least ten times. The CDR3 region has the DNA TGTGCCAGCAGTTCGGGCAACGAGGACACTGAAGCTTTCTTT. Amino acid sequence: CASSSGNEDTEAFF. This chain uses TRBV28 with TRBJ1-1; D call uncertain. The CDR3 spans 14 residues. The V and J ends lost 4 bases and 3 bases respectively, with 12 bases between them. From germline, CDR1 is MDHEN and CDR2 SYDVKM. Full variable domain (outside the CDR3, taken from reference TRBV28 and TRBJ1-1): DVKVTQSSRYLVKRTGEKVFLECVQDMDHENMFWYRQDPGLGLRLIYFSYDVKMKEKGDIPEGYSVSREKKERFSLILESASTNQTSMYLCASSSGNEDTEAFFGQGTRLTVV.

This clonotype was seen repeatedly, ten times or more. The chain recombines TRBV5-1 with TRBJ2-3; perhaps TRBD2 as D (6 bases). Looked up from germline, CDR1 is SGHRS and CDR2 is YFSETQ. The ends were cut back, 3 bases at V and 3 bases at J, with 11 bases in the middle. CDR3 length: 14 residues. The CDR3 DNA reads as TGCGCCAGCAGCTCGGGGACTCCTACAGATACGCAGTATTTT. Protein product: CASSSGTPTDTQYF.

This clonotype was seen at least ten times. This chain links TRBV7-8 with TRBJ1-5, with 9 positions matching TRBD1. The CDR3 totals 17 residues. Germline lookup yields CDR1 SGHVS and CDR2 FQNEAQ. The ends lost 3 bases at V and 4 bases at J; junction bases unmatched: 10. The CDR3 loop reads CASSFSALGQGNQPQHF. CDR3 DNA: TGTGCCAGCAGCTTCTCGGCCCTCGGACAGGGGAATCAGCCCCAGCATTTT.

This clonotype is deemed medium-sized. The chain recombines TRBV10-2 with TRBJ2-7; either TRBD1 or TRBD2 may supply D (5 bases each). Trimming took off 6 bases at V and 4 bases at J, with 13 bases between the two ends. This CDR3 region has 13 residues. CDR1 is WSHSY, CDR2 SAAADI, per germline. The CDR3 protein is CASRAGTVYEQYF. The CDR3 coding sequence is TGCGCCAGCAGAGCCGGGACCGTGTACGAGCAGTACTTC.